The present TCR beta chain was sequenced within a study of regulatory T cells in long-lasting Graves disease. Specified time point: newly diagnosed GD, antithyroid drugs for less than 3 months. PBMCs were the source of the RNA used for TCR sequencing. Collection of peripheral blood (roughly 9.8 milliliters) was done using EDTA tubes. This clonotype has a count of ten or more. This CDR3 is 13 amino acids long. Trimming removed 2 bases at V and 2 bases at J, with 6 bases between. For TCR beta, libraries came from iRepertoire HTBI primers and Arm-PCR of CDR3 regions. In the source study's methods: Identification across samples found more than 55 TRBV and fewer than 15 TRBJ segments. A single record per CDR3 protein comes from TCRdb applying MiXCR to the multiplex PCR reads. The V and J calls here are based on TCRdb, not the publication. The sample includes around 500,000 distinct CDR3 sequences, about 16% of them seen just once.

The same specimen was also included in a second study, on T cells in Graves' hyperthyroidism and ophthalmopathy. From that report: Exclusion of a patient resulted from uncontrolled infection, other autoimmune disease, pregnancy or lactation. RT-PCR in the first round (using the HTBI primer set) targeted the TCR CDR3.

The origin of this receptor is a middle-aged woman with Graves disease. This chain uses TRBV12-3 or TRBV12-4 with TRBJ1-2; no clear D. The source was peripheral blood mononuclear cells (PBMCs), collected at new diagnosis, from a patient treated with antithyroid drugs. CDR3 region: CASSLIQNYGYTF. CDR3 DNA: TGTGCCAGCAGTTTAATCCAGAACTATGGCTACACCTTC.